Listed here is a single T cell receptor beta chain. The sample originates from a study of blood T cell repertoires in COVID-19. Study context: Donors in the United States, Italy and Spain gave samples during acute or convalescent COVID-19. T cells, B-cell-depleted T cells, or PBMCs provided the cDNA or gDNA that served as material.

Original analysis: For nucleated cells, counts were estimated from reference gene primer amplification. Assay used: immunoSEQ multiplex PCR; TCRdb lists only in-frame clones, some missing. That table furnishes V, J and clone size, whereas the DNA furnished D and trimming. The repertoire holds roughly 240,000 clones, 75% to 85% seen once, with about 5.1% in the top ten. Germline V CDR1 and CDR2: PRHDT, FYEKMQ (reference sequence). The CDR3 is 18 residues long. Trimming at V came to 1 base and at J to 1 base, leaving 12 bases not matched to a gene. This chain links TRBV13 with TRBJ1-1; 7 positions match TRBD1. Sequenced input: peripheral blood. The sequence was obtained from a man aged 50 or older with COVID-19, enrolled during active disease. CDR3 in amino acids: CASSLEYRPGTANTEAFF. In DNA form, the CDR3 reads TGTGCCAGCAGCTTAGAATACCGCCCCGGGACAGCGAACACTGAAGCTTTCTTT.